Below are 22 T cell receptor beta chains sequenced from a single sample in a study of cytomegalovirus exposure and HLA in healthy donors. Use of 60 Vbeta and 13 Jbeta primers characterized the PCR. Clones were read by immunoSEQ multiplex PCR, and TCRdb kept only the in-frame ones, dropping some. The data show over 150,000 clones, more than 60% seen once. Sequencing input: PBMCs. The receptors derive from a woman in her twenties or thirties in good health and CMV-seropositive.

The chain uses TRBV5-1 and TRBJ2-1; 7 bases agree with TRBD2. V was clipped by 4 bases and J by 13 bases; unmatched bases: 17. Per germline, CDR1 SGHRS and CDR2 YFSETQ. The CDR3 runs 15 residues. The CDR3 region is CASSLAGVGSEPQFF. The CDR3 region has the DNA TGCGCCAGCAGCCTCGCGGGAGTTGGAAGTGAACCCCAGTTCTTC.

This chain uses TRBV27 with TRBJ2-4, with D possibly TRBD2 on 6 matching bases. CDR1 MNHEY and CDR2 SMNVEV come from the germline V gene (reference sequence). The CDR3 spans 13 residues. Trimming shortened V by 5 bases and J by 5 bases, and 10 bases separated the two germline ends. CDR3 protein: CASSPAGQNIQYF. Here the CDR3 DNA reads TGTGCCAGCAGTCCCGCGGGACAAAACATTCAGTACTTC.

The chain has TRBV28 and TRBJ1-1, with no clear D. This CDR3 is 12 amino acids long. Trimming shortened V by 2 bases and J by 9 bases, and 10 bases separated the two germline ends. Germline-derived CDR1 and CDR2 are MDHEN and SYDVKM. CDR3 protein: CASSLRRHKAFF. CDR3 in DNA: TGTGCCAGCAGTTTAAGGAGGCATAAAGCTTTCTTT.

V usage is TRBV7-9 and J usage is TRBJ2-3, with 8 bases that match TRBD1. Germline CDR1 is SEHNR and CDR2 is FQNEAQ (reference sequence). This CDR3 spans 15 amino acids. V dropped 5 bases and J dropped 5; count of bases not matched to a gene: 9. CDR3 in amino acids: CASSQGAIGGDTQYF. DNA of the CDR3: TGTGCCAGCAGCCAGGGGGCTATCGGGGGAGATACGCAGTATTTT. Full variable domain (remainder filled in from reference TRBV7-9 and TRBJ2-3): DTGVSQNPRHKITKRGQNVTFRCDPISEHNRLYWYRQTLGQGPEFLTYFQNEAQLEKSRLLSDRFSAERPKGSFSTLEIQRTEQGDSAMYLCASSQGAIGGDTQYFGPGTRLTVL.

The chain has TRBV28 and TRBJ2-1; D remains ambiguous. Per the germline V gene, CDR1 is MDHEN and CDR2 is SYDVKM. Between the trimmed V and J ends, which lost 5 bases and 10 bases, there was a span of 15 bases. The CDR3 length is 13 residues. Written as DNA, the CDR3 is TGTGCCAGCAGTCCCCGAGGAGCTAGGGAGCAGTTCTTC. Its translation: CASSPRGAREQFF.

The rearrangement links TRBV18 to TRBJ2-7, with 7 nucleotides matching TRBD2. Germline CDR1 KGHSH, CDR2 LQKENI. The CDR3 contains 15 residues. V lost 2 bases, J lost 7 bases, and 11 bases stayed unmatched. The CDR3 region has the DNA TGTGCCAGCTCACCAGCGGGTTCTAGCGGAGGTGAGCAGTACTTC. Residues: CASSPAGSSGGEQYF.

The chain carries TRBV15 and TRBJ2-3; 7 nucleotides align to TRBD1. Trimming took 1 base from V and 4 from J; bases not matched to a gene: 5. CDR1 and CDR2 from the germline V gene are LNHNV and YYDKDF (reference sequence). The CDR3 runs to 15 residues. This chain's CDR3 is CATSRAGQSADTQYF. The CDR3, as DNA: TGTGCCACCAGCAGAGCGGGACAGAGTGCAGATACGCAGTATTTT. Full variable domain (remainder filled in from reference TRBV15 and TRBJ2-3): DAMVIQNPRYQVTQFGKPVTLSCSQTLNHNVMYWYQQKSSQAPKLLFHYYDKDFNNEADTPDNFQSRRPNTSFCFLDIRSPGLGDTAMYLCATSRAGQSADTQYFGPGTRLTVL.

The chain combines TRBV2 with TRBJ2-7; tentatively, D is TRBD2 (5 bases). From germline, CDR1 is SNHLY and CDR2 FYNNEI. The CDR3 has 14 amino acids. Trimming shortened V by 8 bases and J by 6 bases, and 20 bases separated the two germline ends. In nucleotides, the CDR3 is TGTGCCAGCCTGTTTGGGAATATAGAGGGCGAGCAGTACTTC. Amino acids: CASLFGNIEGEQYF. Full variable domain (outside the CDR3, taken from reference TRBV2 and TRBJ2-7): EPEVTQTPSHQVTQMGQEVILRCVPISNHLYFYWYRQILGQKVEFLVSFYNNEISEKSEIFDDQFSVERPDGSNFTLKIRSTKLEDSAMYFCASLFGNIEGEQYFGPGTRLTVT.

The chain couples TRBV5-4 to TRBJ2-7; TRBD2 matches 12 bases. This CDR3 has 15 amino acids. Germline CDR1 is SGHNT and CDR2 is YYREEE (reference sequence). Trimming took 0 bases from V and 5 from J; bases not matched to a gene: 3. CDR3 amino acids: CASSLGLAGVDEQYF. The CDR3 DNA sequence: TGTGCCAGCAGCTTGGGACTAGCGGGAGTCGACGAGCAGTACTTC. The entire variable domain, with the rest obtained from reference TRBV5-4 and TRBJ2-7, is as follows: ETGVTQSPTHLIKTRGQQVTLRCSSQSGHNTVSWYQQALGQGPQFIFQYYREEENGRGNFPPRFSGLQFPNYSSELNVNALELDDSALYLCASSLGLAGVDEQYFGPGTRLTVT.

This clone was detected once. This sequence joins TRBV5-1 and TRBJ1-1; D is ambiguous. Germline V CDR1 and CDR2: SGHRS, YFSETQ. V lost 0 bases and J 0 bases, leaving 6 bases between the germline ends. This CDR3 spans 14 amino acids. This CDR3 is CASSLAEVNTEAFF. CDR3 DNA sequence: TGCGCCAGCAGCTTGGCCGAGGTGAACACTGAAGCTTTCTTT.

This chain links TRBV5-4 with TRBJ2-7, with D perhaps TRBD1 (5 bases). This CDR3 is built from 12 residues. V was pared by 7 bases and J by 2 bases, with 10 bases between. Germline V lookup: CDR1 SGHNT, CDR2 YYREEE (reference sequence). The CDR3 DNA is TGTGCCAGCGGCCAGGGAACCTACGAGCAGTACTTC. This translates into CASGQGTYEQYF.

CDR3 in amino acids: CAWGGRLAGGSYNEQFF. The CDR3 DNA reads as TGTGCCTGGGGGGGTAGACTAGCGGGAGGCTCCTACAATGAGCAGTTCTTC. The J gene is TRBJ2-1, the V gene TRBV30, with 13 positions matching TRBD2. Unmatched junction bases numbered 7, after V lost 5 bases and J lost 0 bases. CDR1 is GTSNPN and CDR2 is SVGIG in the germline V gene (reference sequence). The CDR3 is 17 residues long.

V gene TRBV27 combines with J gene TRBJ1-5; D remains unclear. Per germline, CDR1 MNHEY and CDR2 SMNVEV (reference sequence). Trimming stripped 9 bases from V and 5 bases from J, with 14 bases between. The CDR3 runs 13 residues. DNA for the CDR3: TGTGCCAGTCGGGTATCGGAGGATCAGCCCCAGCATTTT. Amino acid sequence: CASRVSEDQPQHF.

The chain is built from TRBV10-3 and TRBJ2-1; 9 bases agree with TRBD1. Germline V gene sequence: CDR1 ENHRY, CDR2 SYGVKD. The CDR3 totals 17 residues. The V and J ends lost 0 bases and 4 bases, in that order; junction bases with no gene match: 7. CDR3 loop: CAISESIGQGKYNEQFF. The CDR3 bases are TGTGCCATCAGTGAGTCAATAGGACAGGGGAAATACAATGAGCAGTTCTTC.

The rearrangement links TRBV5-1 to TRBJ2-5, with 7 nucleotides matching TRBD2. Germline values: CDR1 SGHRS, CDR2 YFSETQ. This CDR3 is built from 15 residues. With V trimmed by 0 bases and J by 4 bases, 6 bases remained unmatched. The DNA for the CDR3 is TGCGCCAGCAGCTTGGAACCGGGGGGTGGAGAGACCCAGTACTTC. It yields the protein CASSLEPGGGETQYF.

The rearrangement links TRBV6-1 to TRBJ1-1; 7 bases agree with TRBD1. There are 12 residues in the CDR3. Per germline, CDR1 MNHNS and CDR2 SASEGT. With V trimmed by 3 bases and J by 10 bases, 5 bases remained unmatched. The CDR3 here is CASSDRTGGAFF. The DNA for the CDR3 is TGTGCCAGCAGTGATAGGACAGGAGGAGCTTTCTTT.

The V and J genes are TRBV5-6 and TRBJ2-1; the D gene is possibly TRBD1 (6 bases). CDR3 length equals 13 residues. CDR1 SGHDT and CDR2 YYEEEE come from the germline V gene. Trimming left V 5 bases short and J 2 bases short, with 8 bases between. In DNA, the CDR3 is TGTGCCAGCAGATACAGGGCCTACAATGAGCAGTTCTTC. Encoded protein: CASRYRAYNEQFF.

The chain couples TRBV6-6 to TRBJ2-1, with D hard to call. The CDR3 sequence is 11 residues long. Germline CDR1 is MNHNY and CDR2 is SVGAGI (reference sequence). The V and J ends lost 5 bases and 5 bases respectively, with 4 bases between them. The CDR3 sequence: CASSPNNEQFF. DNA of the CDR3: TGTGCCAGCAGTCCTAACAATGAGCAGTTCTTC.

The chain links TRBV7-2 to TRBJ1-3; D call uncertain. Trimming took off 2 bases at V and 4 bases at J, with 6 bases between the two ends. The length of the CDR3 is 13 residues. Per the germline V gene, CDR1 is SGHTA and CDR2 is FQGNSA. This CDR3 is CASSLQAGNTIYF. The CDR3 region has the DNA TGTGCCAGCAGCTTACAGGCAGGAAACACCATATATTTT.

The chain links TRBV6-1 to TRBJ2-5, with D maybe TRBD2 (5 bases). This CDR3 spans 15 amino acids. Germline CDR1 and CDR2: MNHNS and SASEGT. Deletions cut 2 bases from V and 0 bases from J, with 10 bases between. This chain's CDR3 is CASSEIGADQETQYF. CDR3 coding DNA: TGTGCCAGCAGTGAAATTGGAGCGGACCAAGAGACCCAGTACTTC.

The chain has TRBV6-6 and TRBJ1-2, with D possibly being TRBD1 (6 bases). With 9 bases removed from V and 2 bases from J, the gap between germline ends came to 13 bases. Germline CDR1 is MNHNY and CDR2 is SVGAGI (reference sequence). This CDR3 region has 13 residues. The CDR3 DNA reads as TGTGCCAGTTATCCAGGGGTAAACTATGGCTACACCTTC. This sequence encodes CASYPGVNYGYTF.

In this sample, this clone turned up once. The V call is TRBV11-3, the J call TRBJ2-5; 12 bases match TRBD2. V lost 5 bases and J lost 2; bases outside the gene matches: 3. Per the germline V gene, CDR1 is SGHNT and CDR2 is YENEEA. The CDR3 loop spans 15 amino acids. This CDR3 is CASSSLAGGQETQYF. The DNA for the CDR3 is TGTGCCAGCAGCAGTCTAGCGGGAGGGCAAGAGACCCAGTACTTC.